This is a list of T cell receptor beta chains from one sample in a study of cytomegalovirus exposure and HLA in healthy donors. The protocol was immunoSEQ multiplex PCR, while the TCRdb copy is restricted to in-frame clones and leaves out a portion. This sample carries 120,000 to 150,000 clones, around 88% of them seen once, and the ten largest clones take 7.9%. The specimen sequenced was PBMCs. Receptors originate from a woman aged 18 to 35 in good health and CMV-seropositive. Both conserved end residues are part of each CDR3. A D gene is named only where the DNA matches it firmly. Not every row has a clone size; where given, it reads once, few, many or a size class.

TRBJ2-2 NA TRBV27 TRBD1 CASSTWDRGRGMTGELFF TGTGCCAGCAGCACATGGGACAGGGGGCGGGGGATGACCGGGGAGCTGTTTTTT
TRBJ2-1 NA TRBV15 TRBD2 CATSTSGSPYNEQFF TGTGCCACCAGCACTAGCGGGAGCCCCTACAATGAGCAGTTCTTC
TRBJ1-1 NA TRBV2 TRBD1 CASKGNRGTEAFF TGTGCCAGCAAAGGTAACAGGGGCACTGAAGCTTTCTTT
TRBJ1-5 NA TRBV28 TRBD1 CASSLGTARNQPQHF TGTGCCAGCAGCCTTGGGACAGCCCGCAATCAGCCCCAGCATTTT
TRBJ2-5 NA TRBV10-3 NA CAISGRLVSEAAQETQYF TGTGCCATCAGTGGGCGACTAGTTTCGGAGGCGGCACAAGAGACCCAGTACTTC
TRBJ2-5 few TRBV5-1 TRBD1 CASSGQWETQYF TGCGCCAGCTCGGGACAGTGGGAGACCCAGTACTTC
TRBJ1-5 once TRBV27 NA CASSSGGGRTYSNQPQHF TGTGCCAGCAGTTCGGGGGGTGGACGGACCTATAGCAATCAGCCCCAGCATTTT
TRBJ2-5 NA TRBV30 NA CAWSPGYQETQYF TGTGCCTGGAGCCCGGGATACCAAGAGACCCAGTACTTC
TRBJ2-5 once TRBV5-4 NA CASSTFGKRSLQETQYF TGTGCCAGCAGCACTTTTGGGAAGCGGAGCCTTCAAGAGACCCAGTACTTC
TRBJ2-1 NA TRBV7-2 NA CASSLALVPLGPDIHEQFF TGTGCCAGCAGCTTAGCCCTAGTCCCACTAGGCCCGGATATTCATGAGCAGTTCTTC
TRBJ2-7 NA TRBV4-2 TRBD2 CASSQGLAGIYEQYF TGTGCCAGCAGCCAAGGACTAGCGGGAATCTACGAGCAGTACTTC
TRBJ2-1 few TRBV23-1 TRBD1 CASRQDRDPDTYNEQFF TGCGCCAGCAGGCAGGACAGGGACCCTGATACCTACAATGAGCAGTTCTTC
TRBJ1-1 NA TRBV11-2 TRBD1 CASSGTVMNTEAFF TGTGCCAGCAGCGGGACAGTTATGAACACTGAAGCTTTCTTT
TRBJ1-2 NA TRBV10-3 TRBD1 CAISVLLQGTGSGYTF TGTGCCATCAGTGTATTATTACAGGGGACGGGTTCTGGCTACACCTTC
TRBJ2-3 NA TRBV6-1 TRBD2 CASSEWGTTSTDTQYF TGTGCCAGCAGTGAATGGGGGACTACTAGCACAGATACGCAGTATTTT
TRBJ2-1 NA TRBV27 TRBD2 CASSLASGIWEQFF TGTGCCAGCAGTTTGGCTAGCGGGATATGGGAGCAGTTCTTC
TRBJ2-3 NA TRBV14 NA CASSKMGLHSDTQYF TGTGCCAGCAGCAAGATGGGACTGCATTCGGATACGCAGTATTTT
TRBJ1-1 NA TRBV18 TRBD1 CASSPLPTGRNTEAFF TGTGCCAGCTCACCTCTTCCGACAGGGCGGAACACTGAAGCTTTCTTT
TRBJ1-6 NA TRBV5-1 NA CASSLFTQANSPLHF TGCGCCAGCAGCTTGTTCACGCAGGCTAATTCACCCCTCCACTTT
TRBJ2-7 NA TRBV6-6 TRBD2 CASSYGGRGYEQYF TGTGCCAGCAGTTACGGCGGGAGAGGGTACGAGCAGTACTTC
TRBJ2-7 NA TRBV4-2 NA CASSQARYRSYEQYF TGTGCCAGCAGCCAAGCTCGGTATCGCTCCTACGAGCAGTACTTC
TRBJ2-7 NA TRBV7-2 NA CASGRVHEQYF TGTGCCAGCGGCAGGGTGCACGAGCAGTACTTC
TRBJ2-7 NA TRBV28 NA CASRSAYEQYF TGTGCCAGCCGTAGCGCGTACGAGCAGTACTTC
TRBJ1-1 once TRBV11-2 NA CASSLYGNTEAFF TGTGCCAGCAGCTTATACGGGAACACTGAAGCTTTCTTT
TRBJ2-5 NA TRBV5-1 TRBD2 CASSSGLEGGVTQYF TGCGCCAGCAGCTCAGGACTAGAGGGAGGTGTGACCCAGTACTTC
TRBJ1-2 once TRBV30 NA CAWRNPGSDGYTF TGTGCCTGGAGGAATCCGGGATCTGATGGCTACACCTTC
TRBJ2-3 NA TRBV7-9 NA CASSYPRSTSTDTQYF TGTGCCAGCAGTTATCCCAGGTCCACCAGCACAGATACGCAGTATTTT
TRBJ1-1 NA TRBV28 TRBD1 CASSLAGTGDTEAFF TGTGCCAGCAGTTTAGCGGGGACAGGGGACACTGAAGCTTTCTTT
TRBJ2-7 NA TRBV5-1 TRBD2 CASSVRGDPYEQYF TGCGCCAGCAGCGTGCGGGGGGACCCCTACGAGCAGTACTTC
TRBJ2-3 once TRBV2 TRBD1 CASSRDRRDTQYF TGTGCCAGCAGTCGGGACAGAAGAGATACGCAGTATTTT
TRBJ2-5 NA TRBV27 NA CASSFKETQYF TGTGCCAGCAGTTTCAAAGAGACCCAGTACTTC
TRBJ1-1 NA TRBV5-1 TRBD1 CASSLMGQVGTEAFF TGCGCCAGCAGCTTGATGGGACAGGTCGGGACTGAAGCTTTCTTT
TRBJ2-7 once TRBV29-1 NA CSVGLGTSASEQYF TGCAGCGTGGGGCTAGGGACATCCGCTTCCGAGCAGTACTTC
TRBJ1-2 NA TRBV4-2 TRBD1 CASSQALDRGEGYTF TGTGCCAGCAGCCAAGCCCTGGACAGGGGTGAAGGCTACACCTTC
TRBJ2-2 NA TRBV5-1 NA CASSLAGIFQGRTGELFF TGCGCCAGCAGCTTGGCCGGTATATTTCAGGGTAGGACCGGGGAGCTGTTTTTT
TRBJ2-7 once TRBV5-1 NA CASSLEGTPYEQYF TGCGCCAGCAGCTTGGAGGGGACTCCCTACGAGCAGTACTTC